Many counts were recorded for the clone carrying this T cell receptor beta chain. Its antigen is unidentified. V lost 4 bases, J lost 1 base, and 7 bases lay in between. CDR3 length: 13 residues. Germline CDR1 and CDR2: SGHTA and FQGTGA. This sample was included in a study of human T cells and chemical hapten exposure. Notes on the study in general: It should be noted that donors had alopecia, so their immune response may differ from healthy people's.

Stated time point: patch test 2, 6 weeks after DPC sensitization. This sample's treatment: therapeutic diphenylcyclopropenone sensitization with weekly scalp DPC. People who gave samples had alopecia, were 18 to 70 years old, and were suitable for DPC. TCRdb processed the RACE reads anew with MiXCR; each CDR3 protein has one entry. Among approximately 89,000 distinct CDR3 sequences, 6.6% were seen once, and the ten largest hold 1.3%. The rearrangement links TRBV7-3 to TRBJ1-1; a weak D match, TRBD1 (5 bases). The material was whole blood, obtained in connection with sensitization to the hapten diphenylcyclopropenone (DPC). This receptor was identified in a woman under 40 with alopecia areata. Some clones in this sample may be carry-over from other donors' samples. Written as DNA, the CDR3 is TGTGCCAGCAGCTCCGGACAGAACACTGAAGCTTTCTTT. Its protein product is CASSSGQNTEAFF.